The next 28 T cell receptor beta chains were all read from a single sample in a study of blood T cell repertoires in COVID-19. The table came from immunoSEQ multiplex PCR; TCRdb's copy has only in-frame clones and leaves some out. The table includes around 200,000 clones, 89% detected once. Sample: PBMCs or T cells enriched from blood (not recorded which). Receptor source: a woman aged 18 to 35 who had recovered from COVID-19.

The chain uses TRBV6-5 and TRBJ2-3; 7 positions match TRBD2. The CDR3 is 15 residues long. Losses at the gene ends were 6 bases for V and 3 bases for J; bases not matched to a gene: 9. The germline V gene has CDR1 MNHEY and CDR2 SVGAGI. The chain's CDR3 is CASRSGTKLTDTQYF. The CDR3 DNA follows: TGTGCCAGCAGGTCCGGGACTAAACTGACAGATACGCAGTATTTT.

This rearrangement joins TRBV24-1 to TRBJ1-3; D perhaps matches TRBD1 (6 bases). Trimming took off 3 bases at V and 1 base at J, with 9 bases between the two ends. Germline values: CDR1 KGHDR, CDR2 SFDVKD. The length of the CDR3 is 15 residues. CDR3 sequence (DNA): TGTGCCACCAGTGATCGCCAGGGGTCTGGAAACACCATATATTTT. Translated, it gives CATSDRQGSGNTIYF.

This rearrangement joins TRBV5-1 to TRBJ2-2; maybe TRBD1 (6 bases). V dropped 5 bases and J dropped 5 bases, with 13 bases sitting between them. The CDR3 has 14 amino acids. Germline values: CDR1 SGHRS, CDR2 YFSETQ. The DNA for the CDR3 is TGCGCCAGCAGACCCGCAGGGGAAACCGGGGAGCTGTTTTTT. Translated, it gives CASRPAGETGELFF.

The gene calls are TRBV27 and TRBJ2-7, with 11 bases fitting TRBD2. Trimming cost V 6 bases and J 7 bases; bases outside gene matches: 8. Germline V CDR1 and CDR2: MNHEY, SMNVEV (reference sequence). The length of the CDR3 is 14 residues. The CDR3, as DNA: TGTGCCAGCAGCTTAGCGGGAGGGCCGGGGGAGCAGTACTTC. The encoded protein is CASSLAGGPGEQYF.

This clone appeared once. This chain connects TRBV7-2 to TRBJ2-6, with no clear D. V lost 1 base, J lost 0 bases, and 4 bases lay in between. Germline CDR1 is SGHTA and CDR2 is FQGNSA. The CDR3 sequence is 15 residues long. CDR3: CASSLESSGANVLTF. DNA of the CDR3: TGTGCCAGCAGCTTAGAGAGCTCTGGGGCCAACGTCCTGACTTTC.

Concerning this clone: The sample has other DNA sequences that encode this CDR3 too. CDR3 nucleotides: TGTGCCTGGAGTGCCAGGGGGGAGACCCAGTACTTC. It codes for CAWSARGETQYF. This rearrangement joins TRBV30 to TRBJ2-5, with 7 bases that match TRBD1. The junction had 1 base not matched to a gene; V was cut back by 1 base and J by 5 bases. In germline, CDR1 is GTSNPN, CDR2 SVGIG (reference sequence). This CDR3 comprises 12 residues. The whole variable domain, remainder taken from reference TRBV30 and TRBJ2-5, is SQTIHQWPATLVQPVGSPLSLECTVEGTSNPNLYWYRQAAGRGLQLLFYSVGIGQISSEVPQNLSASRPQDRQFILSSKKLLLSDSGFYLCAWSARGETQYFGPGTRLLVL.

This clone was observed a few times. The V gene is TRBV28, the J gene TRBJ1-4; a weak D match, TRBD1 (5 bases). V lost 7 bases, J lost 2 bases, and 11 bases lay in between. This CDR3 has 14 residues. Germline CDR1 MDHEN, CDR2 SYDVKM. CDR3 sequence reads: CASNLAGTNEKLFF. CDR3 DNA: TGTGCCAGCAACCTGGCAGGGACTAATGAAAAACTGTTTTTT.

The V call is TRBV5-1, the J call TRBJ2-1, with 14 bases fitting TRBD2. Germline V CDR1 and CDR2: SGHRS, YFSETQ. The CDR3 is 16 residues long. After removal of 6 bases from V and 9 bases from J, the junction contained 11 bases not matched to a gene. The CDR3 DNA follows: TGCGCCAGCACTTATACGGGACTAGCGGGAGTGAGTGAGCAGTTCTTC. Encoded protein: CASTYTGLAGVSEQFF.

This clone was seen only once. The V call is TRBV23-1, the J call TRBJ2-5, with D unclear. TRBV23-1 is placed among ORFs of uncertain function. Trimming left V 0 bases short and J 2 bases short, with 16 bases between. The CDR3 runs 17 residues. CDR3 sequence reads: CASSQSAARRAQETQYF. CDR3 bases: TGCGCCAGCAGTCAATCGGCGGCGAGGAGAGCTCAAGAGACCCAGTACTTC.

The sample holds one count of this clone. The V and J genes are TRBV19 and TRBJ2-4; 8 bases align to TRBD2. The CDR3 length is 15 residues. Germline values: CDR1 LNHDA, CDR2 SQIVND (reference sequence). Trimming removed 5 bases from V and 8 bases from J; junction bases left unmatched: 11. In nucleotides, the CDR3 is TGTGCCAGTAGTTCCAGAGCGGGAGCGGTAGACATTCAGTACTTC. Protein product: CASSSRAGAVDIQYF.

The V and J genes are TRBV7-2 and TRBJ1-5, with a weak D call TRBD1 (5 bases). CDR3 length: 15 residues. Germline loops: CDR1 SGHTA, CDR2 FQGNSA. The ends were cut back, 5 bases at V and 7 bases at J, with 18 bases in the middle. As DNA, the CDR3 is TGTGCCAGCAGCCCTAGCGGGGCTCCAGGGCAGCCCCAGCATTTT. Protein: CASSPSGAPGQPQHF.

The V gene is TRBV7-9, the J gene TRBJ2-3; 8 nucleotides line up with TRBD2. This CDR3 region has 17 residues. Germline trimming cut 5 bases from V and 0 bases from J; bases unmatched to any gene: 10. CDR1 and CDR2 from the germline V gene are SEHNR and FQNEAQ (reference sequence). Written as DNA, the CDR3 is TGTGCCAGCAGCCCCCTAGCGGGCGGAACTAGCACAGATACGCAGTATTTT. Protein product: CASSPLAGGTSTDTQYF.

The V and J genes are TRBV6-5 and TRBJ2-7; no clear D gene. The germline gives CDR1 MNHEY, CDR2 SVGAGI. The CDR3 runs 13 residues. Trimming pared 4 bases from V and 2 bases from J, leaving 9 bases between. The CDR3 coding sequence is TGTGCCAGCAGTTCCTTAGTTACCTACGAGCAGTACTTC. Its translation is CASSSLVTYEQYF.

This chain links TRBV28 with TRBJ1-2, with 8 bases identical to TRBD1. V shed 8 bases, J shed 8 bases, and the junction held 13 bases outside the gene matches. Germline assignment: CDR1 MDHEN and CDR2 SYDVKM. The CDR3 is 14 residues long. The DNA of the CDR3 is TGTGCCAGCTGTGCGGGACAGGTTTCCGACGGCTACACCTTC. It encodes CASCAGQVSDGYTF.

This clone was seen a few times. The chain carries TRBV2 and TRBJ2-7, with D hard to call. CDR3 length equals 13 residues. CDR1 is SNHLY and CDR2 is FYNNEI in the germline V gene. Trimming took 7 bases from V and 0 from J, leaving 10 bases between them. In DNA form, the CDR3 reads TGTGCCAGCATCTCAGGTTTCTCCTACGAGCAGTACTTC. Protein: CASISGFSYEQYF.

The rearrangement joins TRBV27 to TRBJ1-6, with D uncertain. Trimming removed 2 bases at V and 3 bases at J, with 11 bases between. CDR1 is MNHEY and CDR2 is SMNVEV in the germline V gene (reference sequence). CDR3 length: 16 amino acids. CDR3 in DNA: TGTGCCAGCAGTTTAGCTGTCCCGAGCTATAATTCACCCCTCCACTTT. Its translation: CASSLAVPSYNSPLHF.

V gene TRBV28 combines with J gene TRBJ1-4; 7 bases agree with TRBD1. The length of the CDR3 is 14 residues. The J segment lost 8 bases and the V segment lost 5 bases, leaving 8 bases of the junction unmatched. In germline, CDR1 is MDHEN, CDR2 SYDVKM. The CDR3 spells CASSQPDRVEKLFF. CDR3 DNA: TGTGCCAGCAGTCAACCCGACAGGGTCGAAAAACTGTTTTTT.

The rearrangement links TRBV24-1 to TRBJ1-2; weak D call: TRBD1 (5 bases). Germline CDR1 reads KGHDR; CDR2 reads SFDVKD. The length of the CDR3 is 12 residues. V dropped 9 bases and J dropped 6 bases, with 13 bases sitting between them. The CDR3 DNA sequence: TGTGCCACCTACACCTCAGGGAATGGCTACACCTTC. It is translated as CATYTSGNGYTF.

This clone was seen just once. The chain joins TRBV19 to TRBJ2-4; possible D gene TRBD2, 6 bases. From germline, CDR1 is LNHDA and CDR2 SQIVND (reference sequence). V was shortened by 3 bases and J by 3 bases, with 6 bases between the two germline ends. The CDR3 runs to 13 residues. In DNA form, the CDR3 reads TGTGCCAGTAGTATGGGGGGCAAAAACATTCAGTACTTC. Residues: CASSMGGKNIQYF.

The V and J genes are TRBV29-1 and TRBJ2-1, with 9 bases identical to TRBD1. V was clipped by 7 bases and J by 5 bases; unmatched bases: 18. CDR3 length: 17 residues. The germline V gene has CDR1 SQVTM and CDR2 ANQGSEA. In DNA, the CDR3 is TGCAGCGCTTTAAACCAACCCCGGACAGGGGTCCACAATGAGCAGTTCTTC. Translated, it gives CSALNQPRTGVHNEQFF.

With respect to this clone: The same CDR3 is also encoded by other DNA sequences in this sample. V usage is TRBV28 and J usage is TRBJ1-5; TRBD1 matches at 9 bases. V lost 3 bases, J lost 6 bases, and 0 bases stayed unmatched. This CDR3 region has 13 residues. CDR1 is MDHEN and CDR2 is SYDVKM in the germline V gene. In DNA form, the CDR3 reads TGTGCCAGCAGTTTGGACAGGGGTCAGCCCCAGCATTTT. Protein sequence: CASSLDRGQPQHF.

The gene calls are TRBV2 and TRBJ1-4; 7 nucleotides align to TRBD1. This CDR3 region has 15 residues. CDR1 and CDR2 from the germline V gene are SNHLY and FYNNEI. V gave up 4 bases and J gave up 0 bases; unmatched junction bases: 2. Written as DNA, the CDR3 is TGTGCCAGCAGTGGGGACAGAACAACTAATGAAAAACTGTTTTTT. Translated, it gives CASSGDRTTNEKLFF.

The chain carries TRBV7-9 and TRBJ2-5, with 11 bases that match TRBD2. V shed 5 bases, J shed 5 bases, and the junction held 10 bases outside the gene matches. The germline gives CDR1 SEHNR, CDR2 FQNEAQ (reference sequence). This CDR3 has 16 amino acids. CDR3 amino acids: CASSPFTSGRSETQYF. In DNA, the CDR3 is TGTGCCAGCAGCCCTTTTACTAGCGGGAGATCGGAGACCCAGTACTTC.

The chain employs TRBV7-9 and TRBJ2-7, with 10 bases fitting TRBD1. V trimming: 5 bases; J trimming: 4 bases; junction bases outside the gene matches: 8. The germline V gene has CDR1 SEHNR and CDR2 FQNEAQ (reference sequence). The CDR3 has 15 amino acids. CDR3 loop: CASSLGQGRGYEQYF. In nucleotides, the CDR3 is TGTGCCAGCAGCCTGGGACAGGGGAGAGGATACGAGCAGTACTTC. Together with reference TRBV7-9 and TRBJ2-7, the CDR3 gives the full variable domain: DTGVSQNPRHKITKRGQNVTFRCDPISEHNRLYWYRQTLGQGPEFLTYFQNEAQLEKSRLLSDRFSAERPKGSFSTLEIQRTEQGDSAMYLCASSLGQGRGYEQYFGPGTRLTVT.

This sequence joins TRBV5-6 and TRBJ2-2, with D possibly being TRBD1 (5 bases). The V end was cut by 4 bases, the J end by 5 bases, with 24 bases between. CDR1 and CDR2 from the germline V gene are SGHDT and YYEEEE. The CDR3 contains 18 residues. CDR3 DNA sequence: TGTGCCAGCAGCCGCCCTTCCCCGTGGCAGGGAAAAACCGGGGAGCTGTTTTTT. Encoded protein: CASSRPSPWQGKTGELFF.

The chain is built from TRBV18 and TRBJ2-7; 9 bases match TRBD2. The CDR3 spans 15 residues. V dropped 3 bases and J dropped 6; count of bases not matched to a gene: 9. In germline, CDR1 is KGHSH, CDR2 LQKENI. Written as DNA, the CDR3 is TGTGCCAGCTCACCGACTAGCGGTGGTGGGCGCGAGCAGTACTTC. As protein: CASSPTSGGGREQYF.

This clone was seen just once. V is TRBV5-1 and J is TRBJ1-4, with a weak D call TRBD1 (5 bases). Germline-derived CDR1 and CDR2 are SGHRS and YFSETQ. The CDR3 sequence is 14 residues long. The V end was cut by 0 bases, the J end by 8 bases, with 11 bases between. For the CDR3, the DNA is TGCGCCAGCAGCTTGGAATCAGGGCGCGAAAAACTGTTTTTT. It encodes CASSLESGREKLFF.

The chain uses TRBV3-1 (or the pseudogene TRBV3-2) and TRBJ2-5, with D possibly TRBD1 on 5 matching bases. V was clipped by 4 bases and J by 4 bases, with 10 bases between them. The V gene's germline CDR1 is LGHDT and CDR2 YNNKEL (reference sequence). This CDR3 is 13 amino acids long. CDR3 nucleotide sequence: TGTGCCAGCAGCCGTAGGGGTACAGAGACCCAGTACTTC. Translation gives CASSRRGTETQYF.